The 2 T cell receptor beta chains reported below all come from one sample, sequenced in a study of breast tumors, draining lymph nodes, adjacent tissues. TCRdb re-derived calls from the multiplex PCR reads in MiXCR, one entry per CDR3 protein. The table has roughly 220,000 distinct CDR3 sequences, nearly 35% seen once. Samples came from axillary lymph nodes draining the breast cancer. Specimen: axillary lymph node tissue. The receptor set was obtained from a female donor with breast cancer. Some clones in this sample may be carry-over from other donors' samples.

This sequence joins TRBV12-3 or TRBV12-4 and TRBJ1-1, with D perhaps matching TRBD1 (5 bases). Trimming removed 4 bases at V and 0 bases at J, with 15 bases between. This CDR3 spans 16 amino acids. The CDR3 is CASSYGGRGMNTEAFF. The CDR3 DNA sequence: TGTGCCAGCAGTTACGGGGGACGGGGAATGAACACTGAAGCTTTCTTT.

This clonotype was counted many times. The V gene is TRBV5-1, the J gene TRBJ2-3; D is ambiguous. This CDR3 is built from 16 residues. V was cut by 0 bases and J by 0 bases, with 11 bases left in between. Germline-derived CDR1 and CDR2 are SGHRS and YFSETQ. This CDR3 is CASSLDSGGSTDTQYF. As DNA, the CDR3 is TGCGCCAGCAGCTTGGATTCGGGTGGGAGCACAGATACGCAGTATTTT.